The clone carrying this T cell receptor beta chain was seen just once. The CDR3 sequence is 15 residues long. The ends were cut back, 3 bases at V and 1 base at J, with 7 bases in the middle. CDR1 and CDR2 (germline): KGHSH, LQKENI. Produced via immunoSEQ multiplex PCR; TCRdb's table is partial and in-frame only. This repertoire shows approximately 91,000 clones, around nine tenths found once; its top ten account for approximately 0.54%. These data come from a study of OX40 agonist ivuxolimab in advanced cancers. The clonotype was recovered from an adult with an advanced solid tumor such as melanoma, head and neck, liver or kidney cancer. The gene calls are TRBV18 and TRBJ1-6; D gene unclear. Sample: CD4+ or CD8+ T cells sorted from blood, taken in a trial of the OX40 agonist ivuxolimab. For the CDR3, the DNA is TGTGCCAGCTCACCTGGAGAGTCCTATAATTCACCCCTCCACTTT. Its translation is CASSPGESYNSPLHF. Variable domain in full (rest from reference TRBV18 and TRBJ1-6): NAGVMQNPRHLVRRRGQEARLRCSPMKGHSHVYWYRQLPEEGLKFMVYLQKENIIDESGMPKERFSAEFPKEGPSILRIQQVVRGDSAAYFCASSPGESYNSPLHFGNGTRLTVT.